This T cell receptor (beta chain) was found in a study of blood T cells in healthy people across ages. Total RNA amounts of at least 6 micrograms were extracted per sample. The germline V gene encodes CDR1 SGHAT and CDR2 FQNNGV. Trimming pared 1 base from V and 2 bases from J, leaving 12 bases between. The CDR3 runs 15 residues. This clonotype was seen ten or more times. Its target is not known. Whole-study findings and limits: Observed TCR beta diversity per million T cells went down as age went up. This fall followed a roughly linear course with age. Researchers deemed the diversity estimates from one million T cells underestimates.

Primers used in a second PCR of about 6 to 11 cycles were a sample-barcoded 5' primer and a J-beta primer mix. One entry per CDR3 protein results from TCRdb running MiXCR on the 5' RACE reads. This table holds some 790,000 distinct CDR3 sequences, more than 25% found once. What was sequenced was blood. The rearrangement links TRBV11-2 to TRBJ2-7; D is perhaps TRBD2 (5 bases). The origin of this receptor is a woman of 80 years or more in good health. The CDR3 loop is CASSLVASGTYEQYF. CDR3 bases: TGTGCCAGCAGCTTAGTCGCTTCGGGGACCTACGAGCAGTACTTC.